This TCR beta chain was captured in a study of T cell responses to AZD1222 COVID-19 vaccine. Findings and limits, study-wide: Receipt of two AZD1222 doses was followed by a rise in Spike-specific TCR breadth and depth. Clonal diversity was possibly underestimated; the donors were predominantly white British and more often female.

Of note for this clone: The antigen remains undetermined.

The V gene end was trimmed by 3 bases and the J gene end by 4 bases; junction bases not matched to a gene: 1. Per the germline V gene, CDR1 is SEHNR and CDR2 is FQNEAQ (reference sequence). CDR3 length equals 13 residues. Profiling relied on immunoSEQ multiplex PCR, and the TCRdb table lists in-frame clones only, not all of them. In the table there are more than 100,000 clones, more than 85% of which are singletons. The source is an adult who received the AZD1222 COVID-19 vaccine. This specimen was peripheral blood, taken 28 days after the second AZD1222 dose. The chain joins TRBV7-9 to TRBJ2-5; 8 bases are a match to TRBD2. The CDR3 DNA reads as TGTGCCAGCAGCTTCGCGGGGGGAGAGACCCAGTACTTC. Amino acid sequence: CASSFAGGETQYF.